The source of this T cell receptor (beta chain) is a study of post-analysis software for immune sequencing data. The germline V gene has CDR1 SGHRS and CDR2 YFSETQ. The CDR3 contains 14 residues. V lost 3 bases, J lost 5 bases, and 7 bases stayed unmatched. Overall study results and limits: Clustering by F measure revealed strong co-clustering among samples prepared together in one batch. Included in a set of 5 or 6 TRBV segments more frequent in patients than controls were TRBV5-6, TRBV5-1 and TRBV20-1. Multiple sclerosis patients had significantly lower normalized Chao1 diversity than controls.

Unique molecular identifiers had been added to the TCR beta cDNA libraries. There were about 0.85 to 11 million T cells, and 450,000 to 550,000 cDNA molecules came from them. TCRdb called the PCR reads again in MiXCR, with one record for every CDR3 protein. Altogether hundreds of thousands of distinct CDR3 sequences are present, 55% to 70% being singletons, with the ten largest covering around 10%. Comment on this clonotype: What it binds is not known.

The source material was blood. The sequence was obtained from a girl aged 2-15 years with multiple sclerosis. The chain couples TRBV5-1 to TRBJ2-5; 7 positions match TRBD2. The CDR3 reads CASSYRGEAETQYF. CDR3 coding DNA: TGCGCCAGCAGCTATCGGGGGGAGGCCGAGACCCAGTACTTC.